This record covers a single T cell receptor (beta chain). The specificity of this receptor is unknown. The sample holds no much larger clone one base away, and base qualities are not on file. Compared with germline, V lacks 2 bases and J lacks 3 bases; bases without a gene match: 4. CDR1 is given as MNHNS and CDR2 as SASEGT, both from the germline V gene. From its cysteine to its phenylalanine, the CDR3 spans 14 amino acids. The kept DNA is CDR3 alone, 42 bases in frame from the first base. The data derive from a study of shared T cell receptors in the human thymus (dated by TCRdb to the early 2020s). As for the study more broadly: The study examined how self-reactive, shared T-cell receptor alpha chains are generated in the human thymus.

Library generation was performed with the immunoSEQ multiplex PCR assay. The table comes from immuneACCESS by way of TCRdb, which keeps in-frame sequences with V and J called. Part of the clones is missing from these tables; in studies checked, under half for an unresolved V gene and the rest for unknown reasons. The sample data list about 660,000 clones, and 70% to 90% of these were observed just once. The ten largest clones add up to about 0.01% of the sample. These data are also associated with another study on human thymus T cells. Per the second study: The donors were immunologically healthy infants in Finland who had open corrective cardiac surgery for congenital heart defects. The thymus tissue came from surgical resects taken out during corrective cardiac surgery. Usage of V and J gene segments appeared to be biased in both the thymic and the peripheral blood repertoires. Highly overlapping thymic TCR repertoires among unrelated individuals were reported in the related research. The study used under 10 infant thymus samples plus four related peripheral blood samples to characterize TCR alpha and beta repertoires. Donor ages ranged from roughly 6 to 250 days, and the cohort comprised more than 5 male and two female infants. Thymocytes were mechanically released from the tissue and were stored as pellets of roughly 9-31 million cells at -70 degrees C. A QIAsymphony instrument was used to extract genomic DNA from the frozen cell pellets. TCRB and TCRAD loci were amplified from a standardized quantity of quality-controlled genomic DNA using the immunoSEQ multiplex PCR assay. The amplicons spanned the V(D)J region and were long enough to cover the CDR3 and allow V and J genes to be identified. The amplicons were sequenced on an Illumina platform via the commercial immunoSEQ service. Primer bias and sequencing errors were corrected using previously described methods, and TCRAD and TCRB definitions followed the IMGT database. The repertoires were analysed using immunoSEQ Analyzer 3.0 and VDJTools for basic statistics, V/J segment usage, diversity estimates, rarefaction and pairwise overlap. Chao1, ChaoE, Efron-Thisted, Shannon and inverse Simpson indices were used to estimate diversity, which was also estimated on datasets down-sampled to the smallest sample. Repertoire overlap used strict matching of CDR3 nucleotide sequence, V gene and J gene, with Jaccard-based multidimensional scaling clustering. On average, thymus samples yielded 800,000 or so unique TCRB clonotypes, whereas blood samples yielded 70,000 to 100,000.

Sequencing was carried out using thymocytes. The receptor was derived from a boy younger than two with a congenital heart defect. Donor details come from another sample of the same person, matched by shared clones. The chain is assembled from TRBV6-1 and TRBJ2-7; the junction holds 7 bases that match TRBD1. CDR3 loop: CASSEYRGDYEQYF. The DNA is as follows: TGTGCCAGCAGTGAATACAGGGGAGACTACGAGCAGTACTTC.